This T cell receptor (beta chain) was obtained from a study of blood T cells in healthy people across ages. A second PCR of 7 to 11 cycles used a sample-barcoded 5' primer and a J-beta primer mix. Every cDNA was tagged by a template-switch adaptor with 12 random nucleotides. TCRdb analysed the 5' RACE reads with MiXCR anew, one entry per CDR3 protein. The repertoire has about 1,500,000 distinct CDR3 sequences, roughly 45% of them found once; the top ten carry approximately 7.9%. This clonotype was seen only a few times. Trimming removed 0 bases from V and 5 bases from J; junction bases left unmatched: 7. The germline V gene has CDR1 SGDLS and CDR2 YYNGEE. This CDR3 comprises 16 residues.

The clonotype comes from a woman in her late teens or twenties in good health. The sequencing sample was made of blood. The genes are TRBV9 and TRBJ2-3, with 9 nucleotides matching TRBD2. The CDR3 coding sequence is TGTGCCAGCAGCGTAGGGGCGGGAGGGCCGAGAGATACGCAGTATTTT. Translation: CASSVGAGGPRDTQYF.